This TCR beta chain was profiled in a study of T cell responses to AZD1222 COVID-19 vaccine. Across the whole study: Analyses pooled second doses at about 4 or about 12 weeks.

Assay used: immunoSEQ multiplex PCR; TCRdb lists only in-frame clones, some missing. The sample carries 130,000 or so clones, around 94% recorded once. Germline assignment: CDR1 MNHNY and CDR2 SVGAGI (reference sequence). Trimming took off 6 bases at V and 0 bases at J, with 6 bases between the two ends. The CDR3 is 13 amino acids. Sequences were derived from peripheral blood, sampled on day 0 of AZD1222 vaccination. The clonotype originates from an adult in good health. The J gene is TRBJ1-3, the V gene TRBV6-6, with TRBD1 as a possible D gene (5 bases). Here the CDR3 reads CASRQGSGNTIYF. The DNA for the CDR3 is TGTGCCAGCAGGCAGGGCTCTGGAAACACCATATATTTT.